The next 29 T cell receptor beta chains were all read from a single sample in a study of blood T cell repertoires in COVID-19. The protocol was immunoSEQ multiplex PCR, while the TCRdb copy is restricted to in-frame clones and leaves out a portion. The repertoire consists of 130,000 to 150,000 clones, with roughly 90% occurring once and the leading ten covering 2.3%. The specimen sequenced was peripheral blood. The receptors derive from a human donor in a cohort sampled during active COVID-19.

This chain uses TRBV6-5 with TRBJ2-2, with TRBD1 identical over 7 bases. Trimming took 8 bases from V and 1 from J; bases not matched to a gene: 4. Germline assignment: CDR1 MNHEY and CDR2 SVGAGI. This CDR3 comprises 14 residues. CDR3 coding DNA: TGTGCCAGCGTTTACAGGGGGAACACCGGGGAGCTGTTTTTT. Protein product: CASVYRGNTGELFF.

This chain links TRBV2 with TRBJ2-2; no reliable D call. Trimming pared 7 bases from V and 4 bases from J, leaving 10 bases between. The CDR3 spans 13 residues. Germline V lookup: CDR1 SNHLY, CDR2 FYNNEI. The CDR3 DNA follows: TGTGCCAGCAATGACGTCTTCACCGGGGAGCTGTTTTTT. It encodes CASNDVFTGELFF.

The V call is TRBV5-1, the J call TRBJ2-7; 8 nucleotides line up with TRBD2. This CDR3 comprises 15 residues. CDR1 is SGHRS and CDR2 is YFSETQ in the germline V gene. V was clipped by 4 bases and J by 0 bases; unmatched bases: 6. The CDR3 loop is CASSRGGGSSYEQYF. The CDR3, as DNA: TGCGCCAGCAGCCGGGGGGGTGGAAGCTCCTACGAGCAGTACTTC.

The gene calls are TRBV9 and TRBJ1-3, with a weak D call TRBD1 (6 bases). V was pared by 4 bases and J by 0 bases, with 11 bases between. The CDR3 is made up of 15 amino acids. The germline V gene encodes CDR1 SGDLS and CDR2 YYNGEE. CDR3 protein: CASSPRGTSGNTIYF. The CDR3 region has the DNA TGTGCCAGCAGCCCAAGGGGGACCTCTGGAAACACCATATATTTT.

This sequence joins TRBV30 and TRBJ2-2; D is unresolved. CDR3 length equals 14 residues. The germline V gene encodes CDR1 GTSNPN and CDR2 SVGIG (reference sequence). Trimming pared 1 base from V and 0 bases from J, leaving 6 bases between. Here the CDR3 reads CAWSGGTNTGELFF. The DNA for the CDR3 is TGTGCCTGGAGTGGCGGAACGAACACCGGGGAGCTGTTTTTT.

This clone was found a few times. The CDR3 reads CAIRAENGTQYF. CDR3 bases: TGTGCCATCAGGGCGGAGAACGGGACCCAGTACTTC. The rearrangement uses TRBV10-3 and TRBJ2-5; D call uncertain. CDR3 length equals 12 residues. V was clipped by 6 bases and J by 7 bases, with 12 bases between them. CDR1 and CDR2 (germline): ENHRY, SYGVKD.

This chain links TRBV29-1 with TRBJ1-3, with 7 bases matching TRBD1. This CDR3 is 14 amino acids long. With 3 bases clipped from V and 4 bases from J, the junction kept 6 bases outside the gene matches. From germline, CDR1 is SQVTM and CDR2 ANQGSEA. The CDR3 loop is CSVEVGQQGNTIYF. In DNA form, the CDR3 reads TGCAGCGTTGAGGTGGGACAGCAAGGAAACACCATATATTTT.

Only one count was recorded for this clone. The rearrangement joins TRBV6-2 or TRBV6-3 to TRBJ2-1, with 7 bases identical to TRBD1. The CDR3 is made up of 16 amino acids. Germline lookup yields CDR1 MNHEY and CDR2 SVGEGT. V lost 0 bases, J lost 4 bases, and 6 bases stayed unmatched. Written as DNA, the CDR3 is TGTGCCAGCAGTTACTCGATAGGGACAGTGTACAATGAGCAGTTCTTC. Protein product: CASSYSIGTVYNEQFF.

CDR3 coding DNA: TGTGCCAGCAGGGACAGGGACAGGGGAGGAAACTATGGCTACACCTTC. Translation: CASRDRDRGGNYGYTF. The genes are TRBV6-6 and TRBJ1-2, with TRBD1 matching over 10 bases. The CDR3 is 16 residues long. In germline, CDR1 is MNHNY, CDR2 SVGAGI (reference sequence). After removal of 6 bases from V and 2 bases from J, the junction contained 9 bases not matched to a gene.

The chain carries TRBV5-1 and TRBJ1-1, with D possibly matching TRBD1 (5 bases). Deletions cut 4 bases from V and 2 bases from J, with 9 bases between. Germline values: CDR1 SGHRS, CDR2 YFSETQ. The CDR3 runs 13 residues. The CDR3 reads CASSPGLNTEAFF. The CDR3 bases are TGCGCCAGCAGCCCGGGACTAAACACTGAAGCTTTCTTT.

This clone was counted a single time. The chain couples TRBV23-1 to TRBJ2-7; TRBD2 matches 8 bases. TRBV23-1 counts as an open reading frame of uncertain function. CDR3 length equals 16 residues. Trimming removed 0 bases from V and 5 bases from J; junction bases left unmatched: 9. DNA of the CDR3: TGCGCCAGCAGTCAATCTGAGCGGGAGACAACGGACGAGCAGTACTTC. It encodes CASSQSERETTDEQYF.

The chain employs TRBV7-6 and TRBJ1-5, with D possibly matching TRBD1 (5 bases). The CDR3 has 17 amino acids. V lost 5 bases and J lost 2, with 19 bases in between. Germline-derived CDR1 and CDR2 are SGHVS and FNYEAQ. The CDR3, as DNA: TGTGCCAGCAGCCCATGGTCGGGGGGGAGCGGCAATCAGCCCCAGCATTTT. Translated, it gives CASSPWSGGSGNQPQHF.

V gene TRBV6-9 combines with J gene TRBJ2-7; TRBD2 might be the D (6 bases). Trimming shortened V by 2 bases and J by 2 bases, and 13 bases separated the two germline ends. The CDR3 is 15 residues long. Germline assignment: CDR1 MNHGY and CDR2 SVAAGI. CDR3 coding DNA: TGTGCCAGCAGTTATATTTTTCCGGGGGCCTACGAGCAGTACTTC. It is translated as CASSYIFPGAYEQYF.

The chain employs TRBV4-1 and TRBJ1-2; 8 bases line up with TRBD1. The V gene's germline CDR1 is MGHRA and CDR2 YSYEKL. V lost 5 bases, J lost 4 bases, and 9 bases stayed unmatched. The CDR3 is made up of 15 amino acids. CDR3 residues: CASSSRDRSLYGYTF. For the CDR3, the DNA is TGCGCCAGCAGCTCCCGGGACAGGTCCCTCTATGGCTACACCTTC.

The chain joins TRBV7-2 to TRBJ1-2; D perhaps matches TRBD1 (6 bases). Germline V gives CDR1 SGHTA, CDR2 FQGNSA. With 1 base removed from V and 2 bases from J, the gap between germline ends came to 8 bases. The CDR3 has 14 residues. This CDR3 is CASSLDTGNYGYTF. The CDR3 nucleotides read TGTGCCAGCAGCTTAGATACAGGGAACTATGGCTACACCTTC.

The table lists this clone with a count of one. V usage is TRBV5-4 and J usage is TRBJ2-5; 9 bases fit TRBD2. CDR3 size: 15 residues. Germline CDR1 and CDR2: SGHNT and YYREEE (reference sequence). The ends lost 5 bases at V and 1 base at J; junction bases unmatched: 6. The CDR3: CASRRERGAQETQYF. The CDR3 coding sequence is TGTGCCAGCAGGAGGGAGCGGGGGGCCCAAGAGACCCAGTACTTC.

This clone was counted a few times. The rearrangement uses TRBV19 and TRBJ1-1; 7 nucleotides align to TRBD1. The V gene's germline CDR1 is LNHDA and CDR2 SQIVND (reference sequence). There are 14 residues in the CDR3. The V and J ends lost 6 bases and 6 bases, in that order; junction bases with no gene match: 10. Written as DNA, the CDR3 is TGTGCCAGTAGAGGACAGGTTTCGGTAGCTGAAGCTTTCTTT. It translates to CASRGQVSVAEAFF.

The chain uses TRBV6-5 and TRBJ2-1; maybe TRBD2 (5 bases). There are 13 residues in the CDR3. Germline assignment: CDR1 MNHEY and CDR2 SVGAGI. The germline V and J ends were trimmed by 6 bases and 9 bases, with 15 bases remaining between them. CDR3: CASSPGQAGEQFF. CDR3 DNA sequence: TGTGCCAGCAGCCCCGGGCAGGCGGGTGAGCAGTTCTTC.

The genes are TRBV5-4 and TRBJ2-3; no clear D gene. The V gene lost 4 bases and the J gene lost 2 bases, with 5 bases spanning the gap. Germline-derived CDR1 and CDR2 are SGHNT and YYREEE (reference sequence). The CDR3 extends over 12 amino acids. The CDR3 coding sequence is TGTGCCAGCAGCACACACACAGATACGCAGTATTTT. Encoded protein: CASSTHTDTQYF.

The sample holds one count of this clone. This chain uses TRBV10-2 with TRBJ2-7, with D perhaps matching TRBD1 (7 bases). The germline gives CDR1 WSHSY, CDR2 SAAADI. V was pared by 6 bases and J by 2 bases, with 14 bases between. This CDR3 has 14 amino acids. The CDR3 region is CASRPRGATYEQYF. DNA of the CDR3: TGCGCCAGCAGGCCCAGGGGGGCTACCTACGAGCAGTACTTC.

With regard to this clone: A read error may account for a junction end that differs from germline. The genes are TRBV29-1 and TRBJ2-1; D is unresolved. The CDR3 totals 10 residues. Germline loops: CDR1 SQVTM, CDR2 ANQGSEA. The CDR3 spells CSVEVEEQFF. The CDR3 region has the DNA TGCAGCGTCGAAGTGGAGGAGCAGTTCTTC.

CDR3 nucleotide sequence: TGTGCCAGCAGCTCCTACAGGGGACAAGAGACCCAGTACTTC. Amino acid sequence: CASSSYRGQETQYF. This chain connects TRBV5-4 to TRBJ2-5; 7 nucleotides match TRBD1. The V gene end was trimmed by 3 bases and the J gene end by 2 bases; junction bases not matched to a gene: 4. Per germline, CDR1 SGHNT and CDR2 YYREEE (reference sequence). The CDR3 totals 14 residues.

The chain is built from TRBV15 and TRBJ1-2; D not certain. This CDR3 comprises 15 residues. Germline values: CDR1 LNHNV, CDR2 YYDKDF (reference sequence). Trimming shortened V by 0 bases and J by 2 bases, and 10 bases separated the two germline ends. The CDR3, as DNA: TGTGCCACCAGCAGAGATGTACTCTCGAACTATGGCTACACCTTC. The encoded protein is CATSRDVLSNYGYTF.

This chain joins TRBV6-2 or TRBV6-3 and TRBJ1-1; 8 positions match TRBD1. This CDR3 has 15 residues. Germline V gives CDR1 MNHEY, CDR2 SVGEGT. V lost 6 bases to trimming and J lost 5 bases; unmatched junction nucleotides: 11. CDR3 in DNA: TGTGCCAGCAGCCTCCTCGGACAGGGTCCAACTGAAGCTTTCTTT. It encodes CASSLLGQGPTEAFF.

V is TRBV5-5 and J is TRBJ1-3; D call uncertain. The CDR3 has 14 residues. The germline V and J ends were trimmed by 4 bases and 7 bases, with 15 bases remaining between them. CDR1 and CDR2 (germline): SGHKS, YYEKEE (reference sequence). The CDR3 here is CASSRVVPSNTIYF. DNA for the CDR3: TGTGCCAGCAGCCGCGTTGTCCCTTCGAACACCATATATTTT.

This sequence joins TRBV12-3 or TRBV12-4 and TRBJ1-5; 8 bases match TRBD1. V dropped 10 bases and J dropped 3; count of bases not matched to a gene: 5. This CDR3 has 13 amino acids. This chain's CDR3 is CATSDRDNQPQHF. DNA for the CDR3: TGTGCCACCTCGGACAGGGACAATCAGCCCCAGCATTTT.

DNA for the CDR3: TGTGCCATCAGTGAGTCGCGCCGACAGGGGGACACAGATACGCAGTATTTT. Translating it yields CAISESRRQGDTDTQYF. This chain links TRBV10-3 with TRBJ2-3; 9 positions match TRBD1. The CDR3 runs to 17 residues. V trimming: 0 bases; J trimming: 2 bases; junction bases outside the gene matches: 6. Germline-derived CDR1 and CDR2 are ENHRY and SYGVKD.

The V call is TRBV7-9, the J call TRBJ1-3; 7 nucleotides agree with TRBD1. V shed 4 bases and J 0 bases; nucleotides not matched to a gene: 6. CDR3 size: 16 residues. Germline loops: CDR1 SEHNR, CDR2 FQNEAQ (reference sequence). The CDR3 protein is CASSSPGQHSGNTIYF. In DNA form, the CDR3 reads TGTGCCAGCAGCTCCCCGGGACAGCACTCTGGAAACACCATATATTTT. The whole variable domain, remainder taken from reference TRBV7-9 and TRBJ1-3, is DTGVSQNPRHKITKRGQNVTFRCDPISEHNRLYWYRQTLGQGPEFLTYFQNEAQLEKSRLLSDRFSAERPKGSFSTLEIQRTEQGDSAMYLCASSSPGQHSGNTIYFGEGSWLTVV.

This sequence joins TRBV7-9 and TRBJ2-7, with 10 bases that match TRBD1. The V segment lost 3 bases and the J segment 3 bases; nucleotides outside the gene matches: 5. CDR3 length: 15 amino acids. Germline V lookup: CDR1 SEHNR, CDR2 FQNEAQ (reference sequence). The CDR3: CASSLAGTGVYEQYF. The CDR3 DNA follows: TGTGCCAGCAGCTTGGCGGGGACAGGGGTCTACGAGCAGTACTTC. Full variable domain (outside the CDR3, taken from reference TRBV7-9 and TRBJ2-7): DTGVSQNPRHKITKRGQNVTFRCDPISEHNRLYWYRQTLGQGPEFLTYFQNEAQLEKSRLLSDRFSAERPKGSFSTLEIQRTEQGDSAMYLCASSLAGTGVYEQYFGPGTRLTVT.